This is a list of T cell receptor beta chains from one sample in a study of blood T cell repertoires in COVID-19. Method: immunoSEQ multiplex PCR; TCRdb's copy keeps in-frame clones and lacks some. The sample holds roughly 300,000 clones, 85% seen once. Sequencing used PBMCs or T cells enriched from blood (not recorded which). The receptors derive from a woman in her forties or fifties who had recovered from COVID-19. The CDR3 runs from the conserved cysteine through the conserved F or W. The D gene is left open where the match is weak. The listing skips clone size in some rows; elsewhere it reads once, few, many or a size class.

cdr3_nt cdr3_aa v_call d_call j_call clone_size
TGCGCCAGCAGCTTGACAGGGGGCGCTAATGGCTACACCTTC CASSLTGGANGYTF TRBV5-1 TRBD1 TRBJ1-2 NA
TGTGCTAGTGGTTTGGGACTAGCGGGAAGTACAGATACGCAGTATTTT CASGLGLAGSTDTQYF TRBV12-5 TRBD2 TRBJ2-3 NA
TGTGCCAGTAGACGCACCGGGACTATTCCTCCCGAGCAGTTCTTC CASRRTGTIPPEQFF TRBV19 TRBD2 TRBJ2-1 NA
TGTGCCAGCAGCCCGGGTCCGATCCAGGGGATTTACAATGAGCAGTTCTTC CASSPGPIQGIYNEQFF TRBV27 NA TRBJ2-1 NA
TGCGCCAGCAGTAATCGTATAGCGGGAGCCTACAATGAGCAGTTCTTC CASSNRIAGAYNEQFF TRBV10-1 TRBD2 TRBJ2-1 NA
TGTGCCACCAGACAGGGCTACCCCTTCTCCTACAATGAGCAGTTCTTC CATRQGYPFSYNEQFF TRBV24-1 NA TRBJ2-1 once
TGTGCCAGCATTCCGACAGGGTTCAATCAGCCCCAGCATTTT CASIPTGFNQPQHF TRBV28 TRBD1 TRBJ1-5 NA
TGTGCCAGCAGCCAATTCCAGAACAATGAGCAGTTCTTC CASSQFQNNEQFF TRBV3-1/TRBV3-2 NA TRBJ2-1 NA
TGTGCCAGTACGTCAGGGAACCTTAATTCACCCCTCCACTTT CASTSGNLNSPLHF TRBV19 NA TRBJ1-6 NA
TGTGCTAGTGGTTTCTTCGGGAGGACTAATGAAAAACTGTTTTTT CASGFFGRTNEKLFF TRBV12-5 NA TRBJ1-4 NA
TGTGCCAGCAGTCTAACCGGGACAGGGGGCACCGGGGAGCTGTTTTTT CASSLTGTGGTGELFF TRBV7-8 TRBD1 TRBJ2-2 NA
TGCGCCAGCAGCTTTCTAGCGGGGGCCAACAATGAGCAGTTCTTC CASSFLAGANNEQFF TRBV5-1 TRBD2 TRBJ2-1 NA
TGCGCCAGCAGCCAAGATATCGAGGTGGCTGGGGCCAACGTCCTGACTTTC CASSQDIEVAGANVLTF TRBV4-1 NA TRBJ2-6 NA
TGTGCCAGCAGCTTGCCCACGGGAGGGGCGCTCACTGAAGCTTTCTTT CASSLPTGGALTEAFF TRBV5-4 NA TRBJ1-1 NA
TGCGCCAGCAGCTCAACCGGGACAGGGTCATACGAGCAGTACTTC CASSSTGTGSYEQYF TRBV5-1 TRBD1 TRBJ2-7 once
TGTGCCAGCGGGGGGGCCCCTAGCACAGATACGCAGTATTTT CASGGAPSTDTQYF TRBV24-1 TRBD2 TRBJ2-3 NA
TGCGCCAGCAGTCCGACTTCTAACTATGGCTACACCTTC CASSPTSNYGYTF TRBV10-2 NA TRBJ1-2 NA
TGTGCCAGTAGTATAATCGGGACAGACACCGGGGAGCTGTTTTTT CASSIIGTDTGELFF TRBV19 TRBD1 TRBJ2-2 NA